These 32 T cell receptor beta chains came from one sample sequenced in a study of blood T cell repertoires in COVID-19. Generated by immunoSEQ multiplex PCR, the TCRdb table keeps only in-frame clones and is missing some. This table has around 170,000 clones, about 86% appearing once. The sequencing sample was made of peripheral blood. These receptors were obtained from a man between 45 and 60 years old with active or convalescent COVID-19.

The chain is built from TRBV12-5 and TRBJ2-7; D ambiguous. Germline V gene sequence: CDR1 LGHNT, CDR2 FRNRAP. The ends were cut back, 1 base at V and 6 bases at J, with 7 bases in the middle. This CDR3 is built from 12 residues. The DNA for the CDR3 is TGTGCTAGTGGTTTGGGAGGTCCCGAGCAGTACTTC. Its protein product is CASGLGGPEQYF. The variable domain in full, with the rest retrieved from reference TRBV12-5 and TRBJ2-7, is DARVTQTPRHKVTEMGQEVTMRCQPILGHNTVFWYRQTMMQGLELLAYFRNRAPLDDSGMPKDRFSAEMPDATLATLKIQPSEPRDSAVYFCASGLGGPEQYFGPGTRLTVT.

This clone was detected only once. This rearrangement joins TRBV6-5 to TRBJ1-5; the match to TRBD1 covers 8 bases. The CDR3 length is 14 residues. Germline loops: CDR1 MNHEY, CDR2 SVGAGI. Trimming took 4 bases from V and 6 from J; bases not matched to a gene: 5. This chain's CDR3 is CASSLRQGTQPQHF. The CDR3 region has the DNA TGTGCCAGCAGTTTAAGACAGGGGACTCAGCCCCAGCATTTT.

The V and J genes are TRBV30 and TRBJ1-1; D ambiguous. The V and J ends lost 0 bases and 6 bases respectively, with 11 bases between them. CDR3 length equals 13 residues. Germline V CDR1 and CDR2: GTSNPN, SVGIG (reference sequence). The CDR3 protein is CAWSVEGGAEAFF. The CDR3 DNA reads TGTGCCTGGAGTGTCGAGGGAGGCGCTGAAGCTTTCTTT. The variable domain in full, completed from reference TRBV30 and TRBJ1-1, reads SQTIHQWPATLVQPVGSPLSLECTVEGTSNPNLYWYRQAAGRGLQLLFYSVGIGQISSEVPQNLSASRPQDRQFILSSKKLLLSDSGFYLCAWSVEGGAEAFFGQGTRLTVV.

This chain joins TRBV4-1 and TRBJ1-4, with D possibly matching TRBD1 (6 bases). Germline CDR1 reads MGHRA; CDR2 reads YSYEKL. The CDR3 is 16 amino acids. The germline V and J ends were trimmed by 2 bases and 5 bases, with 15 bases remaining between them. CDR3 in amino acids: CASSQIQGRRNEKLFF. CDR3 DNA: TGCGCCAGCAGCCAAATACAGGGACGGAGGAATGAAAAACTGTTTTTT.

The V and J genes are TRBV11-2 and TRBJ2-1, with 8 bases fitting TRBD2. From germline, CDR1 is SGHAT and CDR2 FQNNGV. V lost 2 bases, J lost 7 bases, and 4 bases stayed unmatched. This CDR3 has 14 amino acids. The CDR3 spells CASSLTGGPNEQFF. The CDR3 DNA follows: TGTGCCAGCAGCTTAACGGGGGGGCCAAATGAGCAGTTCTTC.

Only one count was recorded for this clone. V usage is TRBV5-1 and J usage is TRBJ2-4; D is undetermined. The V gene's germline CDR1 is SGHRS and CDR2 YFSETQ. The CDR3 extends over 15 amino acids. The V end was cut by 1 base, the J end by 0 bases, with 8 bases between. The CDR3 nucleotides are TGCGCCAGCAGCTTGTGGTCGGGAGCCAAAAACATTCAGTACTTC. It encodes CASSLWSGAKNIQYF.

CDR3 nucleotide sequence: TGTGCCAGTAGTCCCGACAGGCAGCCCCAGCATTTT. Protein product: CASSPDRQPQHF. V is TRBV19 and J is TRBJ1-5, with D possibly TRBD1 on 6 matching bases. The CDR3 length is 12 residues. Germline CDR1 and CDR2: LNHDA and SQIVND (reference sequence). Trimming cost V 5 bases and J 7 bases, with 9 bases left between them.

The chain is built from TRBV3-1 (or the pseudogene TRBV3-2) and TRBJ1-3; D gene ambiguous. This CDR3 comprises 15 residues. Trimming shortened V by 1 base and J by 4 bases, and 11 bases separated the two germline ends. Germline V gene sequence: CDR1 LGHDT, CDR2 YNNKEL (reference sequence). This CDR3 is CASSQVAQLGNTIYF. Here the CDR3 DNA reads TGTGCCAGCAGCCAAGTTGCTCAGTTGGGAAACACCATATATTTT.

The V gene is TRBV7-3, the J gene TRBJ2-7; perhaps TRBD2 as D (5 bases). The germline CDR1 and CDR2 sequences are SGHTA and FQGTGA. Deletions cut 6 bases from V and 7 bases from J, with 16 bases between. The CDR3 runs 13 residues. The CDR3 sequence: CASSLSGVGEQYF. Written as DNA, the CDR3 is TGTGCCAGCAGTCTATCCGGGGTGGGGGAGCAGTACTTC.

The chain uses TRBV10-3 and TRBJ2-7, with a weak D call TRBD2 (6 bases). Trimming took 0 bases from V and 12 from J, leaving 12 bases between them. This CDR3 is 12 amino acids long. From germline, CDR1 is ENHRY and CDR2 SYGVKD. The CDR3 nucleotides are TGTGCCATCAGTGAGTCCGGGGGAGTTTCGTACTTC. Translating it yields CAISESGGVSYF.

This chain joins TRBV5-8 and TRBJ1-1; TRBD1 is a possible D gene (6 bases). Trimming left V 4 bases short and J 6 bases short, with 16 bases between. This CDR3 has 14 amino acids. CDR1 is SGHTS, CDR2 YDEGEE, per germline. CDR3 residues: CASSLTNRVAEAFF. Written as DNA, the CDR3 is TGTGCCAGCAGCCTCACAAACAGGGTTGCTGAAGCTTTCTTT.

The chain has TRBV5-4 and TRBJ2-5, with 9 bases identical to TRBD2. Germline CDR1 and CDR2: SGHNT and YYREEE (reference sequence). V shed 4 bases, J shed 0 bases, and the junction held 13 bases outside the gene matches. The CDR3 length is 18 residues. In nucleotides, the CDR3 is TGTGCCAGCAGCCCTAGGAGGGCTAGCGGGGTGAACCAAGAGACCCAGTACTTC. This gives the protein CASSPRRASGVNQETQYF.

This rearrangement joins TRBV18 to TRBJ1-6; TRBD1 aligns across 7 bases. The CDR3 runs to 14 residues. V shed 3 bases and J 5 bases; nucleotides not matched to a gene: 1. Germline V gene sequence: CDR1 KGHSH, CDR2 LQKENI. This CDR3 reads CASSPGTDNSPLHF. The CDR3 region has the DNA TGTGCCAGCTCACCCGGGACAGATAATTCACCCCTCCACTTT.

A single count supports this clone. The chain recombines TRBV7-2 with TRBJ1-3; D is unresolved. The CDR3 extends over 15 amino acids. Trimming removed 2 bases from V and 0 bases from J, with 8 bases in between. Germline V gives CDR1 SGHTA, CDR2 FQGNSA. In nucleotides, the CDR3 is TGTGCCAGCAGCTTATCAGTCATCTCTGGAAACACCATATATTTT. It translates to CASSLSVISGNTIYF.

The chain links TRBV15 to TRBJ1-4; D perhaps matches TRBD1 (6 bases). The V gene lost 3 bases and the J gene lost 4 bases, with 12 bases spanning the gap. The germline V gene has CDR1 LNHNV and CDR2 YYDKDF (reference sequence). The CDR3 contains 15 residues. CDR3 residues: CATSSPQGFNEKLFF. In DNA form, the CDR3 reads TGTGCCACCAGCAGTCCCCAGGGGTTTAATGAAAAACTGTTTTTT.

Here the CDR3 reads CASSLRSSGGSGGYGYTF. For the CDR3, the DNA is TGTGCCAGCAGTCTACGATCCTCAGGGGGAAGCGGAGGCTATGGCTACACCTTC. The V gene is TRBV6-2 or TRBV6-3, the J gene TRBJ1-2, with TRBD1 matching 7 bases. V shed 5 bases and J 4 bases; nucleotides not matched to a gene: 19. CDR1 is MNHEY, CDR2 SVGEGT, per germline. The CDR3 contains 18 residues.

The V call is TRBV29-1, the J call TRBJ2-1, with 11 positions matching TRBD1. Germline CDR1 reads SQVTM; CDR2 reads ANQGSEA. This CDR3 contains 15 residues. After removal of 7 bases from V and 0 bases from J, the junction contained 5 bases not matched to a gene. CDR3 nucleotides: TGCAGCGGAACCGGGACAGGGGGCTCCTACAATGAGCAGTTCTTC. Translation gives CSGTGTGGSYNEQFF.

This chain links TRBV3-1 (or the pseudogene TRBV3-2) with TRBJ2-7; a possible D gene is TRBD1 (6 bases). The CDR3 is 15 amino acids. Germline CDR1 and CDR2: LGHDT and YNNKEL (reference sequence). Trimming took 0 bases from V and 2 from J, leaving 11 bases between them. The CDR3 spells CASSQEGAGAYEQYF. CDR3 in DNA: TGTGCCAGCAGCCAAGAAGGGGCAGGGGCCTACGAGCAGTACTTC.

The genes are TRBV4-2 and TRBJ1-1, with TRBD1 matching 7 bases. In germline, CDR1 is LGHNA, CDR2 YNFKEQ. V lost 3 bases to trimming and J lost 2 bases; unmatched junction nucleotides: 3. The CDR3 is made up of 14 amino acids. The CDR3 DNA follows: TGTGCCAGCAGCCATGAAGGGGGCAACACTGAAGCTTTCTTT. It yields the protein CASSHEGGNTEAFF.

J is TRBJ2-1 and V is TRBV7-8; TRBD2 matches at 8 bases. V lost 1 base to trimming and J lost 0 bases; unmatched junction nucleotides: 2. Germline CDR1 SGHVS, CDR2 FQNEAQ. The CDR3 is made up of 16 amino acids. The CDR3 bases are TGTGCCAGCAGCTTAGTGAGCGGGAGCTCCTACAATGAGCAGTTCTTC. Its protein product is CASSLVSGSSYNEQFF.

The J gene is TRBJ2-2, the V gene TRBV25-1; 8 bases are a match to TRBD1. The germline gives CDR1 MGHDK, CDR2 SYGVNS. There are 17 residues in the CDR3. With V trimmed by 0 bases and J by 6 bases, 9 bases remained unmatched. The DNA of the CDR3 is TGTGCCAGCAGTGAATATAGTTTCCAGGGGGCGGCCGGGGAGCTGTTTTTT. The encoded protein is CASSEYSFQGAAGELFF.

The gene calls are TRBV6-5 and TRBJ1-6, with D possibly TRBD1 on 5 matching bases. The CDR3 has 14 residues. Germline V gene data show CDR1 as MNHEY and CDR2 as SVGAGI. The V end was cut by 2 bases, the J end by 9 bases, with 11 bases between. CDR3 in amino acids: CASSYRGYFSPLHF. CDR3 coding DNA: TGTGCCAGCAGTTACAGGGGTTATTTTTCACCCCTCCACTTT.

The chain combines TRBV5-4 with TRBJ2-7; 8 bases map to TRBD2. Germline CDR1 SGHNT, CDR2 YYREEE (reference sequence). With V trimmed by 2 bases and J by 4 bases, 11 bases remained unmatched. The CDR3 length is 16 residues. CDR3 nucleotides: TGTGCCAGCAGCTTTATGGGTCAGCGGGGGATTTACGAGCAGTACTTC. Amino acids: CASSFMGQRGIYEQYF.

The rearrangement links TRBV4-3 to TRBJ1-6; D unclear. CDR1 is LGHNA, CDR2 YSLEER, per germline. The CDR3 runs to 15 residues. V was trimmed by 4 bases and J by 5 bases, leaving 12 bases between them. For the CDR3, the DNA is TGCGCCAGCAGCCCTAATGCTGCGGATAATTCACCCCTCCACTTT. Residues: CASSPNAADNSPLHF.

The chain has TRBV5-6 and TRBJ1-5; 8 positions agree with TRBD1. Germline V gene data show CDR1 as SGHDT and CDR2 as YYEEEE. J lost 4 bases, V lost 2 bases, and 5 bases had no gene match. The CDR3 loop spans 15 amino acids. CDR3 region: CASSFRTGQNQPQHF. The CDR3 DNA follows: TGTGCCAGCAGCTTTCGGACAGGGCAGAATCAGCCCCAGCATTTT. Supplemented by reference TRBV5-6 and TRBJ1-5, the full variable domain reads DAGVTQSPTHLIKTRGQQVTLRCSPKSGHDTVSWYQQALGQGPQFIFQYYEEEERQRGNFPDRFSGHQFPNYSSELNVNALLLGDSALYLCASSFRTGQNQPQHFGDGTRLSIL.

This clone was counted only a few times. The chain recombines TRBV19 with TRBJ1-2; D ambiguous. The CDR3 covers 12 residues. In germline, CDR1 is LNHDA, CDR2 SQIVND (reference sequence). V was shortened by 9 bases and J by 7 bases, with 15 bases between the two germline ends. CDR3 protein: CASMLRSTGYTF. DNA for the CDR3: TGTGCCAGCATGTTACGGTCAACTGGCTACACCTTC.

V and J are TRBV13 and TRBJ2-7; D perhaps matches TRBD2 (6 bases). CDR1 PRHDT and CDR2 FYEKMQ come from the germline V gene (reference sequence). The CDR3 loop spans 14 amino acids. Trimming removed 5 bases at V and 3 bases at J, with 14 bases between. The DNA of the CDR3 is TGTGCCAGCAGCCGCCGGAGGGTTAACTACGAGCAGTACTTC. This codes for CASSRRRVNYEQYF.

The chain uses TRBV10-3 and TRBJ1-2; tentatively, D is TRBD1 (5 bases). Germline values: CDR1 ENHRY, CDR2 SYGVKD. Trimming removed 2 bases from V and 8 bases from J, with 12 bases in between. This CDR3 contains 13 residues. CDR3 in DNA: TGTGCCATCAGTGAGGCGGCAGGGCAAGGCTACACCTTC. This codes for CAISEAAGQGYTF.

This chain joins TRBV27 and TRBJ1-6; no definite D call. The V gene lost 3 bases and the J gene lost 7 bases, with 13 bases spanning the gap. The germline CDR1 and CDR2 sequences are MNHEY and SMNVEV (reference sequence). The length of the CDR3 is 15 residues. The CDR3 DNA reads TGTGCCAGCAGTTTTAGAAGAGGGCCCAATTCACCCCTCCACTTT. Protein sequence: CASSFRRGPNSPLHF.

V is TRBV6-5 and J is TRBJ2-7; D possibly corresponds to TRBD1 (6 bases). V gave up 5 bases and J gave up 0 bases, with 11 bases separating them. This CDR3 is built from 14 residues. Germline CDR1 MNHEY, CDR2 SVGAGI. The CDR3 nucleotides are TGTGCCAGCAGTCTCCGGGACACCTCCTACGAGCAGTACTTC. It codes for CASSLRDTSYEQYF.

The V call is TRBV27, the J call TRBJ2-1; 10 nucleotides agree with TRBD2. The CDR3 contains 15 residues. Germline V gene lookup returns CDR1 MNHEY and CDR2 SMNVEV (reference sequence). After removal of 3 bases from V and 7 bases from J, the junction contained 6 bases not matched to a gene. The CDR3 sequence is CASSFTSGVWNEQFF. CDR3 coding DNA: TGTGCCAGCAGTTTTACTAGCGGGGTTTGGAATGAGCAGTTCTTC.

The chain has TRBV2 and TRBJ2-1, with 14 nucleotides matching TRBD2. The J segment lost 10 bases and the V segment lost 1 base, leaving 6 bases of the junction unmatched. CDR1 is SNHLY, CDR2 FYNNEI, per germline. The CDR3 contains 16 residues. CDR3 sequence (DNA): TGTGCCAGCAGTGAAGGGACTAGCGGGAGGCGGGGGGAGCAGTTCTTC. It specifies CASSEGTSGRRGEQFF.